The 19 T cell receptor beta chains below were found in one sample sequenced in a study of cytomegalovirus exposure and HLA in healthy donors (dated by TCRdb to 2015 to 2018). Receptors were amplified or captured by the immunoSEQ multiplex PCR assay. For the multiplex PCR, a mixture combining 60 forward primers for TCR Vbeta segments and 13 reverse primers for TCR Jbeta segments was used. TCRdb holds this immuneACCESS table with in-frame rearrangements only. Some clones are missing; in checked studies, unresolved V genes explain under half, and the rest has no known cause. Within this sample are roughly 130,000 clones, with around 83% of them counted one time only. The ten most abundant clones make up around 1.3% of the sample. The sample comprised PBMCs. The receptors shown here come from a girl aged 2-15 years in good health and CMV-seronegative.

The chain carries TRBV4-2 and TRBJ2-1, with 9 bases matching TRBD1. This CDR3 comprises 20 residues. V shed 0 bases and J 4 bases; nucleotides not matched to a gene: 16. Germline V gene sequence: CDR1 LGHNA, CDR2 YNFKEQ. CDR3 nucleotide sequence: TGTGCCAGCAGCCAAGATATGCGAAGAGAGACAGGGGGGTTATACAATGAGCAGTTCTTC. It is translated as CASSQDMRRETGGLYNEQFF.

This clone showed up just once. CDR3 coding DNA: TGTGCCAGCTCACCACTACTACAGGGGAGAAATGAAAAACTGTTTTTT. As protein: CASSPLLQGRNEKLFF. The chain is built from TRBV18 and TRBJ1-4, with TRBD1 matching 7 bases. The CDR3 has 16 residues. CDR1 and CDR2 (germline): KGHSH, LQKENI. V gave up 1 base and J gave up 5 bases; unmatched junction bases: 7.

The chain is built from TRBV6-1 and TRBJ2-7, with a weak D call TRBD2 (5 bases). The CDR3 is made up of 16 amino acids. Trimming removed 1 base from V and 2 bases from J, with 15 bases in between. Germline V lookup: CDR1 MNHNS, CDR2 SASEGT. DNA of the CDR3: TGTGCCAGCAGTGAAGATGGACTGCACTCTACCTACGAGCAGTACTTC. Protein product: CASSEDGLHSTYEQYF.

The chain is built from TRBV18 and TRBJ1-1, with D maybe TRBD1 (6 bases). Deletions cut 1 base from V and 4 bases from J, with 13 bases between. This CDR3 has 15 residues. Germline assignment: CDR1 KGHSH and CDR2 LQKENI. The CDR3, as DNA: TGTGCCAGCTCACCACTCGGGGTAGGGGGCACTGAAGCTTTCTTT. Encoded protein: CASSPLGVGGTEAFF.

This clone has more than one count but fewer than ten. The chain joins TRBV6-1 to TRBJ1-4, with D maybe TRBD1 (6 bases). Germline V lookup: CDR1 MNHNS, CDR2 SASEGT. Trimming stripped 3 bases from V and 3 bases from J, with 14 bases between. This CDR3 has 16 amino acids. DNA of the CDR3: TGTGCCAGCAGTGAGAATACAGGGTCCCCTAATGAAAAACTGTTTTTT. It translates to CASSENTGSPNEKLFF.

On this clone: An end of the junction differs from the germline gene, which may be a read error. CDR3 region: CSSRDKNTEAFF. The CDR3, as DNA: TGTTCCAGCCGGGACAAGAACACTGAAGCTTTCTTT. The chain uses TRBV7-9 and TRBJ1-1, with TRBD1 as a possible D gene (6 bases). CDR3 length: 12 residues. CDR1 and CDR2 (germline): SEHNR, FQNEAQ (reference sequence).

The chain recombines TRBV9 with TRBJ2-7, with TRBD1 matching over 8 bases. The CDR3 length is 15 residues. Trimming at V came to 4 bases and at J to 5 bases, leaving 11 bases not matched to a gene. Germline CDR1 is SGDLS and CDR2 is YYNGEE. The CDR3 sequence is CASSPRHRGFDEQYF. The CDR3 coding sequence is TGTGCCAGCAGCCCCCGTCACAGGGGGTTCGACGAGCAGTACTTC. Variable domain in full (rest from reference TRBV9 and TRBJ2-7): DSGVTQTPKHLITATGQRVTLRCSPRSGDLSVYWYQQSLDQGLQFLIQYYNGEERAKGNILERFSAQQFPDLHSELNLSSLELGDSALYFCASSPRHRGFDEQYFGPGTRLTVT.

This clone has only one observation. The chain recombines TRBV7-9 with TRBJ2-7; 8 bases agree with TRBD2. Per germline, CDR1 SEHNR and CDR2 FQNEAQ (reference sequence). This CDR3 is built from 16 residues. V lost 6 bases and J lost 4; bases outside the gene matches: 14. The CDR3 region is CASSSKREWGSYEQYF. The CDR3 DNA follows: TGTGCCAGCAGTTCCAAGCGGGAGTGGGGGTCGTACGAGCAGTACTTC.

The chain uses TRBV6-5 and TRBJ1-2; the D is unclear. V lost 4 bases and J lost 1, with 13 bases in between. Germline CDR1 MNHEY, CDR2 SVGAGI. This CDR3 region has 15 residues. The CDR3 is CASSSRRARNYGYTF. The CDR3 nucleotides are TGTGCCAGCAGTTCCCGGAGAGCCCGTAACTATGGCTACACCTTC.

V usage is TRBV7-9 and J usage is TRBJ2-5; 11 bases align to TRBD2. The CDR3 covers 18 residues. The ends lost 3 bases at V and 2 bases at J; junction bases unmatched: 11. Per germline, CDR1 SEHNR and CDR2 FQNEAQ (reference sequence). As DNA, the CDR3 is TGTGCCAGCAGCTTGGGAATAGCGGGAGGGCCGTGGCAAGAGACCCAGTACTTC. It translates to CASSLGIAGGPWQETQYF.

For the CDR3, the DNA is TGTGCCAGCAGTTACTCTGGGCGGGCTAGCGCTGAAGCTTTCTTT. Amino acids: CASSYSGRASAEAFF. The genes are TRBV6-5 and TRBJ1-1, with D hard to call. Trimming left V 0 bases short and J 6 bases short, with 14 bases between. The CDR3 spans 15 residues. Germline-derived CDR1 and CDR2 are MNHEY and SVGAGI.

V and J are TRBV15 and TRBJ1-1; D uncertain. Germline CDR1 LNHNV, CDR2 YYDKDF (reference sequence). The ends were cut back, 0 bases at V and 1 base at J, with 9 bases in the middle. The CDR3 contains 15 residues. For the CDR3, the DNA is TGTGCCACCAGCAGAGATGGCAGAAGGAACACTGAAGCTTTCTTT. It specifies CATSRDGRRNTEAFF.

J is TRBJ1-3 and V is TRBV5-1; 7 bases match TRBD1. CDR1 is SGHRS, CDR2 YFSETQ, per germline. The CDR3 has 15 amino acids. J lost 4 bases, V lost 5 bases, and 9 bases had no gene match. The CDR3 nucleotides read TGCGCCAGCAGGTACGGACCGGACAGGGGAAACACCATATATTTT. Protein product: CASRYGPDRGNTIYF.

V usage is TRBV21-1 and J usage is TRBJ2-7; TRBD1, the table's D call, was not compared with the DNA. TRBV21-1 is tagged as a pseudogene. The CDR3 is 14 residues long. DNA for the CDR3: TGTGCCAGCAGCAAAGCGCCGATCAGATACGAGCAGTACTTC. Protein product: CASSKAPIRYEQYF.

The chain recombines TRBV4-2 with TRBJ1-2; 7 bases are a match to TRBD1. The CDR3 sequence is 13 residues long. V gave up 3 bases and J gave up 7 bases; unmatched junction bases: 5. Germline loops: CDR1 LGHNA, CDR2 YNFKEQ. CDR3 bases: TGTGCCAGCAGCCAGACAGGGTATAGTGGCTACACCTTC. Translated: CASSQTGYSGYTF.

This clone was detected a few times. The chain couples TRBV2 to TRBJ1-5; a weak D match, TRBD1 (5 bases). This CDR3 is 13 amino acids long. Germline CDR1 SNHLY, CDR2 FYNNEI. V was trimmed by 2 bases and J by 5 bases, leaving 7 bases between them. CDR3 nucleotides: TGTGCCAGCAGTGAATGGGGGGATCAGCCCCAGCATTTT. Encoded protein: CASSEWGDQPQHF.

The rearrangement joins TRBV28 to TRBJ1-5; the match to TRBD1 covers 7 bases. This CDR3 is built from 16 residues. The germline V gene has CDR1 MDHEN and CDR2 SYDVKM. Trimming removed 5 bases from V and 0 bases from J; junction bases left unmatched: 7. The chain's CDR3 is CASSRGTAYSNQPQHF. In nucleotides, the CDR3 is TGTGCCAGCAGTAGGGGGACAGCCTATAGCAATCAGCCCCAGCATTTT.

The chain recombines TRBV4-2 with TRBJ2-2; D gene unclear. This CDR3 is 14 amino acids long. V lost 0 bases and J 6 bases, leaving 8 bases between the germline ends. Germline lookup yields CDR1 LGHNA and CDR2 YNFKEQ. The CDR3, as DNA: TGTGCCAGCAGCCAAGATGTTTCGGCCGGGGAGCTGTTTTTT. This codes for CASSQDVSAGELFF.

The chain joins TRBV30 to TRBJ2-5; 7 bases map to TRBD1. The V segment lost 5 bases and the J segment 0 bases; nucleotides outside the gene matches: 3. The CDR3 loop spans 13 amino acids. CDR1 GTSNPN and CDR2 SVGIG come from the germline V gene (reference sequence). The CDR3 DNA is TGTGCCTGGGGGGGACAGAACCAAGAGACCCAGTACTTC. Translating it yields CAWGGQNQETQYF.